The present T cell receptor beta chain was sequenced within a study of T cell changes during pregnancy in multiple sclerosis. Sequenced by immunoSEQ multiplex PCR; TCRdb stores in-frame clones only, minus some. The data contain 45,000 or so clones, approximately 89% of them seen just once; the ten biggest clones take up approximately 2.6%. The CDR3 sequence is 12 residues long. Trimming took 1 base from V and 14 from J, leaving 12 bases between them. Germline V gives CDR1 SEHNR, CDR2 FQNEAQ (reference sequence). The clonotype comes from a female donor with multiple sclerosis, enrolled in a pregnancy study. This chain links TRBV7-9 with TRBJ2-1, with TRBD2 as a possible D gene (5 bases). Sample: CD8+ T cells from peripheral blood mononuclear cells, taken in the second trimester of pregnancy. Written as DNA, the CDR3 is TGTGCCAGCAGCTTAGATAGGCTAGCTGAGTTCTTC. Its protein product is CASSLDRLAEFF. The full variable domain, rest sourced from reference TRBV7-9 and TRBJ2-1, is DTGVSQNPRHKITKRGQNVTFRCDPISEHNRLYWYRQTLGQGPEFLTYFQNEAQLEKSRLLSDRFSAERPKGSFSTLEIQRTEQGDSAMYLCASSLDRLAEFFGPGTRLTVL.